These 13 T cell receptor beta chains were all obtained from the same sample, sequenced in a study of low-dose radiotherapy and immunotherapy resistance in tumors. Time point of the sample: before trial treatment. TRAV- and TRBV-specific primers were used for first-strand cDNA, which covered alpha and beta chains. TCR amplification ran 15 to 25 PCR cycles using constant-region and V-primer adapter primers. MiXCR, applied by TCRdb to the reads, yields one record per CDR3 protein. There are 80,000 to 90,000 distinct CDR3 sequences in the sample; roughly 19% occur only once, and roughly 2.8% lies in the top ten. This sample comprised PBMCs, obtained before treatment. These receptors all come from a male donor with prostate cancer.

Comments on this clonotype: A far larger clone is just one base off, so this is likely a read error. The V gene is TRBV7-9, the J gene TRBJ2-5, with D unclear. Germline CDR1 and CDR2: SEHNR and FQNEAQ (reference sequence). This CDR3 has 11 residues. Trimming left V 5 bases short and J 11 bases short, with 12 bases between. Written as DNA, the CDR3 is TGTGCCAGCAGCCCCGGGCACCGGCAGTACTTC. This codes for CASSPGHRQYF.

The sample holds many counts of this clonotype. This chain links TRBV25-1 with TRBJ1-1; D is ambiguous. The CDR3 loop spans 14 amino acids. The V end was cut by 8 bases, the J end by 4 bases, with 17 bases between. Germline CDR1 and CDR2: MGHDK and SYGVNS. The chain's CDR3 is CASVGRVATTEAFF. The CDR3 bases are TGTGCCAGCGTCGGCCGGGTCGCAACCACTGAAGCTTTCTTT. The whole variable domain, filled in from reference TRBV25-1 and TRBJ1-1, reads EADIYQTPRYLVIGTGKKITLECSQTMGHDKMYWYQQDPGMELHLIHYSYGVNSTEKGDLSSESTVSRIRTEHFPLTLESARPSHTSQYLCASVGRVATTEAFFGQGTRLTVV.

V gene TRBV3-1 combines with J gene TRBJ1-2; 8 nucleotides line up with TRBD1. The V gene's germline CDR1 is LGHDT and CDR2 YNNKEL (reference sequence). After removal of 5 bases from V and 13 bases from J, the junction contained 6 bases not matched to a gene. The CDR3 is made up of 11 amino acids. CDR3 nucleotides: TGTGCCAGCAGCTCATCCCAGGGGGCCACCTTC. It is translated as CASSSSQGATF.

This clonotype was detected many times. The CDR3 loop is CASSIETGVTTHEQFF. CDR3 DNA sequence: TGTGCCAGTAGTATAGAAACAGGGGTAACCACGCATGAGCAGTTCTTC. The V gene is TRBV19, the J gene TRBJ2-1, with 7 bases that match TRBD1. CDR3 size: 16 residues. Germline-derived CDR1 and CDR2 are LNHDA and SQIVND (reference sequence). V was clipped by 0 bases and J by 8 bases; unmatched bases: 10.

This clonotype has at least ten counts. A junction boundary mismatches the germline segment, possibly from a read error. The rearrangement uses TRBV4-1 and TRBJ1-1; 7 nucleotides line up with TRBD1. Germline CDR1 and CDR2: MGHRA and YSYEKL. This CDR3 has 14 residues. The CDR3 loop is CASGQGTENTEAFF. The DNA for the CDR3 is TGCGCCAGCGGCCAAGGGACAGAGAACACTGAAGCTTTCTTT.

This clonotype was detected a few times. This chain uses TRBV5-1 with TRBJ2-7; tentatively, D is TRBD1 (6 bases). The ends were cut back, 1 base at V and 0 bases at J, with 17 bases in the middle. Germline values: CDR1 SGHRS, CDR2 YFSETQ. The CDR3 has 17 amino acids. The CDR3 protein is CASSLWTLRDTSYEQYF. The DNA for the CDR3 is TGCGCCAGCAGCTTGTGGACACTTCGGGACACCTCCTACGAGCAGTACTTC. The full variable domain, with the rest looked up from reference TRBV5-1 and TRBJ2-7, is KAGVTQTPRYLIKTRGQQVTLSCSPISGHRSVSWYQQTPGQGLQFLFEYFSETQRNKGNFPGRFSGRQFSNSRSEMNVSTLELGDSALYLCASSLWTLRDTSYEQYFGPGTRLTVT.

In this sample, this clonotype turned up many times. The chain recombines TRBV6-8 with TRBJ2-7; D remains ambiguous. This CDR3 contains 11 residues. Germline CDR1 is MNHGY and CDR2 is SAAAGT. V lost 4 bases and J lost 3, with 4 bases in between. The CDR3 is CASSLGYEQYF. The CDR3 DNA follows: TGTGCCAGCAGTTTAGGCTACGAGCAGTACTTC.

Ten or more counts support this clonotype. The chain is built from TRBV11-2 and TRBJ2-7; D might be TRBD2 (7 bases). CDR1 SGHAT and CDR2 FQNNGV come from the germline V gene. The CDR3 length is 16 residues. With 2 bases removed from V and 3 bases from J, the gap between germline ends came to 17 bases. CDR3 protein: CASSLNRGAGGYEQYF. In nucleotides, the CDR3 is TGTGCCAGCAGCTTAAACCGGGGGGCCGGGGGCTACGAGCAGTACTTC.

V usage is TRBV7-8 and J usage is TRBJ2-2, with a weak D call TRBD2 (6 bases). CDR1 is SGHVS, CDR2 FQNEAQ, per germline. CDR3 length: 12 residues. Trimming shortened V by 6 bases and J by 7 bases, and 9 bases separated the two germline ends. The CDR3 reads CASSLTSGELFF. The CDR3 DNA is TGTGCCAGCAGTCTGACTAGCGGGGAGCTGTTTTTT.

This clonotype showed up many times. The chain recombines TRBV20-1 with TRBJ2-1; 8 nucleotides align to TRBD2. V gave up 6 bases and J gave up 5 bases; unmatched junction bases: 9. The germline gives CDR1 DFQATT, CDR2 SNEGSKA (reference sequence). The CDR3 has 14 amino acids. CDR3 DNA: TGCAGTGCGCCACTAGCGGAAAGTAACAATGAGCAGTTCTTC. Encoded protein: CSAPLAESNNEQFF.

Points on this clonotype: This clone may be a read error of a much larger clone one base away. Lacking the conserved final phenylalanine or tryptophan, this CDR3 likely reflects a read error. J is TRBJ1-1 and V is TRBV20-1, with a tentative D call TRBD1 (6 bases). Germline CDR1 and CDR2: DFQATT and SNEGSKA (reference sequence). Trimming shortened V by 5 bases and J by 3 bases, and 13 bases separated the two germline ends. There are 13 residues in the CDR3. CDR3 sequence: CSAWRGVDTEAFS. CDR3 nucleotides: TGCAGTGCTTGGAGGGGGGTTGACACTGAAGCTTTCTCT.

This clonotype was detected ten times or more. The rearrangement uses TRBV7-6 and TRBJ2-7; the match to TRBD1 covers 12 bases. The CDR3 consists of 16 residues. CDR1 is SGHVS, CDR2 FNYEAQ, per germline. The junction had 5 bases not matched to a gene; V was cut back by 1 base and J by 4 bases. The DNA for the CDR3 is TGTGCCAGCAGCTTAGGATTGGGACAGGGGGCTTACGAGCAGTACTTC. Its protein product is CASSLGLGQGAYEQYF.

This clonotype was picked up many times. J is TRBJ2-5 and V is TRBV5-6, with 8 bases aligning to TRBD2. Germline CDR1 is SGHDT and CDR2 is YYEEEE. J lost 2 bases, V lost 4 bases, and 4 bases had no gene match. CDR3 length equals 14 residues. This chain's CDR3 is CASSGTRGQETQYF. In nucleotides, the CDR3 is TGTGCCAGCAGCGGGACTAGAGGGCAAGAGACCCAGTACTTC.